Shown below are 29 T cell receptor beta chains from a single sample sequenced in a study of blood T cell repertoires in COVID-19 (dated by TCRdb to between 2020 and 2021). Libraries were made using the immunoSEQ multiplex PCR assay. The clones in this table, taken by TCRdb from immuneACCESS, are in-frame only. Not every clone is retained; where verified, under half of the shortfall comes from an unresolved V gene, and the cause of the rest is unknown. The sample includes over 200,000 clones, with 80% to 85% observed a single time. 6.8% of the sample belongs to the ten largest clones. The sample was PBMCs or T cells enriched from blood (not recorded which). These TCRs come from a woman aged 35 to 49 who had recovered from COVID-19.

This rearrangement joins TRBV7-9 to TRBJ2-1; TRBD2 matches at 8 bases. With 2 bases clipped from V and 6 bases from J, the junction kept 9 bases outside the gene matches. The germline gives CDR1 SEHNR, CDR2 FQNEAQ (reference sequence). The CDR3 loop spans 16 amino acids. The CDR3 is CASSLRFSGVGNEQFF. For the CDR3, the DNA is TGTGCCAGCAGCTTACGCTTTAGCGGGGTGGGCAATGAGCAGTTCTTC.

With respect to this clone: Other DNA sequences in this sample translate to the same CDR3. DNA of the CDR3: TGTGCCAGCAGTCTTAGGGGGTACGAGCAGTACTTC. This gives the protein CASSLRGYEQYF. J is TRBJ2-7 and V is TRBV28; the D gene is possibly TRBD1 (6 bases). The CDR3 has 12 amino acids. Germline CDR1 and CDR2: MDHEN and SYDVKM. The V end was cut by 5 bases, the J end by 4 bases, with 9 bases between.

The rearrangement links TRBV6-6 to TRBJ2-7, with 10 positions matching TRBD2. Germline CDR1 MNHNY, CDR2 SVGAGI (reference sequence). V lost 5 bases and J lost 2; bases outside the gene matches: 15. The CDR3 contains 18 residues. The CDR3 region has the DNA TGTGCCAGCAGTCCAAGGGGGGCTAGCGGGAGAAGCGCCTACGAGCAGTACTTC. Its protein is CASSPRGASGRSAYEQYF.

CDR3: CASSDDRAIGYTF. The CDR3 DNA reads as TGTGCCAGCAGTGACGACAGGGCGATTGGCTACACCTTC. This chain links TRBV2 with TRBJ1-2, with TRBD1 identical over 7 bases. Losses at the gene ends were 3 bases for V and 7 bases for J; bases not matched to a gene: 5. The CDR3 extends over 13 amino acids. Germline V gives CDR1 SNHLY, CDR2 FYNNEI.

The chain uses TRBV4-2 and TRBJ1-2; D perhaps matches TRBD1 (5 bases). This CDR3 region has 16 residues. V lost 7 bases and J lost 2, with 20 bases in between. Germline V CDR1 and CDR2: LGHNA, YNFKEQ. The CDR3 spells CASTLEGPQRNYGYTF. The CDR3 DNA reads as TGTGCCAGCACATTGGAGGGACCACAGAGGAACTATGGCTACACCTTC.

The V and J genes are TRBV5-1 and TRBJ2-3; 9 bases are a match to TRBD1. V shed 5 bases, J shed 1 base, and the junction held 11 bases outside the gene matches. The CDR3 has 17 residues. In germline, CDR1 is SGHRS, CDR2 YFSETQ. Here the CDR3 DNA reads TGCGCCAGCAGAGCTGGTCACAGGGGGCGCGGCACAGATACGCAGTATTTT. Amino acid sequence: CASRAGHRGRGTDTQYF.

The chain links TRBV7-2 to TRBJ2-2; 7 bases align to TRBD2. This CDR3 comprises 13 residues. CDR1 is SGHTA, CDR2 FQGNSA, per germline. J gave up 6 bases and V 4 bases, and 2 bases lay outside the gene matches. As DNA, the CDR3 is TGTGCCAGCAGCTCCGGACTAGCCGGGGAGCTGTTTTTT. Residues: CASSSGLAGELFF. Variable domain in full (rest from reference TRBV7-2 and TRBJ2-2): GAGVSQSPSNKVTEKGKDVELRCDPISGHTALYWYRQSLGQGLEFLIYFQGNSAPDKSGLPSDRFSAERTGGSVSTLTIQRTQQEDSAVYLCASSSGLAGELFFGEGSRLTVL.

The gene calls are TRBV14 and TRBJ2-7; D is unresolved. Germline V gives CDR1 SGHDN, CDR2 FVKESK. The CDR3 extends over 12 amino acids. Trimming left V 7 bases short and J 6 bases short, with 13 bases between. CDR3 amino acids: CASKSMSSEQYV. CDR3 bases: TGTGCCAGCAAATCTATGAGTAGCGAGCAGTACGTC.

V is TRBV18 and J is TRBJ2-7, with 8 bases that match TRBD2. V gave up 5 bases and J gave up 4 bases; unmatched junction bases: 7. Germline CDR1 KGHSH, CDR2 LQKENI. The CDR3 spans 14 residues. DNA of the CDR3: TGTGCCAGCTCAACCGGGACTAGGATATACGAGCAGTACGTC. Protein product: CASSTGTRIYEQYV.

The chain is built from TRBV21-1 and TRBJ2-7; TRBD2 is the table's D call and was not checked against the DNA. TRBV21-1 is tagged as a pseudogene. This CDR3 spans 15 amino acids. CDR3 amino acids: CASSPPGSLAYEQYF. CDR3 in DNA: TGTGCCAGCAGCCCACCCGGTAGCCTCGCCTACGAGCAGTACTTC.

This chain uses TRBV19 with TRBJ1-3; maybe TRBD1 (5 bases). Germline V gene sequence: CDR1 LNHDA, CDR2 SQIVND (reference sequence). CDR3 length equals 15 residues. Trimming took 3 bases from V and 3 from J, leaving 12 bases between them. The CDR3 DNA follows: TGTGCCAGTAGTATCAACCGCCAGGGTGGAAACACCATATATTTT. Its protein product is CASSINRQGGNTIYF. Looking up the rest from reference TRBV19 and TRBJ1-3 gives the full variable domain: DGGITQSPKYLFRKEGQNVTLSCEQNLNHDAMYWYRQDPGQGLRLIYYSQIVNDFQKGDIAEGYSVSREKKESFPLTVTSAQKNPTAFYLCASSINRQGGNTIYFGEGSWLTVV.

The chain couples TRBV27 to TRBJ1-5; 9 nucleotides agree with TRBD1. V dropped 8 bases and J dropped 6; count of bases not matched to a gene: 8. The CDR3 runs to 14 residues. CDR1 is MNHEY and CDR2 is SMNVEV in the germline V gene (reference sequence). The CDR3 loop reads CASWGQGGGQPQHF. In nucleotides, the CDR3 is TGTGCCAGCTGGGGACAGGGAGGAGGTCAGCCCCAGCATTTT.

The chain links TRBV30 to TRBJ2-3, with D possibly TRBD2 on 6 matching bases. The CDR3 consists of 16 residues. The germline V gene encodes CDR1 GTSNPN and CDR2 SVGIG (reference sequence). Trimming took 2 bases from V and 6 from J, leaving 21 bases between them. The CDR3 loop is CAWSKGIAVGRDTQYF. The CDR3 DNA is TGTGCCTGGAGTAAGGGGATAGCGGTGGGGAGGGATACGCAGTATTTT.

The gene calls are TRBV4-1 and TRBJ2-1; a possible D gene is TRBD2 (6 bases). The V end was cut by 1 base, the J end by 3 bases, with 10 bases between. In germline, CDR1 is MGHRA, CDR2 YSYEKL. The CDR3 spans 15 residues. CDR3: CASSQGSGGYNEQFF. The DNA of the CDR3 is TGCGCCAGCAGCCAAGGATCCGGGGGCTACAATGAGCAGTTCTTC.

The CDR3, as DNA: TGCGCCAGCAGCTTGGTGGGCGGCAATCAGCCCCAGCATTTT. The encoded protein is CASSLVGGNQPQHF. The gene calls are TRBV5-1 and TRBJ1-5; D is unresolved. V lost 0 bases, J lost 2 bases, and 6 bases lay in between. CDR1 and CDR2 from the germline V gene are SGHRS and YFSETQ. This CDR3 is 14 amino acids long.

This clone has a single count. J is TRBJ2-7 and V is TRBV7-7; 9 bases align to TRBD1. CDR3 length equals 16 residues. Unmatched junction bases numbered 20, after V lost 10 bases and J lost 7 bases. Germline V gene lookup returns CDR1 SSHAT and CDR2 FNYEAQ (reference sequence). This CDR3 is CANPWGPGQGSAEQYV. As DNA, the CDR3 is TGTGCCAACCCTTGGGGTCCGGGACAGGGCTCGGCGGAGCAGTACGTC.

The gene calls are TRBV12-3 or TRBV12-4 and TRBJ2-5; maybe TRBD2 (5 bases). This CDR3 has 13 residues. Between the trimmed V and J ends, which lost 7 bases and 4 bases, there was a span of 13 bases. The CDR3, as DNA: TGTGCCAGCAACCCGGGATTCGGAGAGACCCAGTACTTC. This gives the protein CASNPGFGETQYF.

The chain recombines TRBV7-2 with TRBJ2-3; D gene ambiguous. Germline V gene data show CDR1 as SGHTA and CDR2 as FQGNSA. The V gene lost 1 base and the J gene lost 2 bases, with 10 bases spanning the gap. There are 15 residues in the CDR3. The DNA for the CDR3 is TGTGCCAGCAGCTTAGTTTCGAGTATCACAGATACGCAGTATTTT. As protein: CASSLVSSITDTQYF.

CDR3 loop: CASSLAPGDTQYF. Here the CDR3 DNA reads TGTGCCAGCAGCTTAGCTCCGGGGGATACGCAGTATTTT. The chain employs TRBV7-2 and TRBJ2-3, with D possibly being TRBD2 (5 bases). V lost 0 bases, J lost 6 bases, and 7 bases lay in between. The CDR3 has 13 residues. In germline, CDR1 is SGHTA, CDR2 FQGNSA.

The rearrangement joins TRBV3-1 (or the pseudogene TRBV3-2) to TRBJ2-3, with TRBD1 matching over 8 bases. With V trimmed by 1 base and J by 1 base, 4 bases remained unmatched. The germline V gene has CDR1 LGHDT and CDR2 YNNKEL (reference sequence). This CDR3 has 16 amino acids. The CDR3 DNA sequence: TGTGCCAGCAGCCAAGGACAGGGGTTCGGCACAGATACGCAGTATTTT. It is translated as CASSQGQGFGTDTQYF.

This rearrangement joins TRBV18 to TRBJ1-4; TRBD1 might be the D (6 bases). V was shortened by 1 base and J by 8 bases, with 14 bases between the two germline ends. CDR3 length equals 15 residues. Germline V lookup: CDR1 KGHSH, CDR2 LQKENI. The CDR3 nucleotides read TGTGCCAGCTCACCACGTCAGGGGCTTGGAGAAAAACTGTTTTTT. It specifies CASSPRQGLGEKLFF.

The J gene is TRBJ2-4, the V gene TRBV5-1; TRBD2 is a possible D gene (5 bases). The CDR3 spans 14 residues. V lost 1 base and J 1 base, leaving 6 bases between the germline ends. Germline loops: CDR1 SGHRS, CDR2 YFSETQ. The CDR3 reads CASSLSGAKNIQYF. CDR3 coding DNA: TGCGCCAGCAGCTTGAGCGGTGCCAAAAACATTCAGTACTTC.

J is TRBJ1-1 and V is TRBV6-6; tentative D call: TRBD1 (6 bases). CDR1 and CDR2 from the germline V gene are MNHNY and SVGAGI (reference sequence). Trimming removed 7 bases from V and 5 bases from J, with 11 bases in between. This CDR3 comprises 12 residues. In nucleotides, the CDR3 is TGTGCCAGCACTTCACAGGGAACTGAAGCTTTCTTT. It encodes CASTSQGTEAFF.

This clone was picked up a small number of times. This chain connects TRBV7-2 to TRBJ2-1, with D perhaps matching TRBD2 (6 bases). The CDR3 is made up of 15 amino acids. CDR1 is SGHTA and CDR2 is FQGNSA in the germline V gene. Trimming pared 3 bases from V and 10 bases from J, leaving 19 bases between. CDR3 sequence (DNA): TGTGCCAGCAGCTTGACATACGGGGGACCCAGGGAGCAGTTCTTC. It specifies CASSLTYGGPREQFF.

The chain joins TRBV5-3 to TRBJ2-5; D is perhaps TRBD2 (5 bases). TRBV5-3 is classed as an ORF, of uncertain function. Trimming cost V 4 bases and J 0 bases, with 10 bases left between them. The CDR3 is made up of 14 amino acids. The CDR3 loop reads CARSPKRDQETQYF. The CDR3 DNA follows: TGTGCCAGAAGCCCCAAGAGGGACCAAGAGACCCAGTACTTC.

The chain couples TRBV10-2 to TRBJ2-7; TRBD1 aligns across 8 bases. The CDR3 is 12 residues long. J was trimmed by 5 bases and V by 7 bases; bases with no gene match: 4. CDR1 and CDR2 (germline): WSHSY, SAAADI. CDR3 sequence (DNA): TGCGCCAGCAAGTCAGGGGGCGACGAGCAGTACTTC. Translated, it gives CASKSGGDEQYF.

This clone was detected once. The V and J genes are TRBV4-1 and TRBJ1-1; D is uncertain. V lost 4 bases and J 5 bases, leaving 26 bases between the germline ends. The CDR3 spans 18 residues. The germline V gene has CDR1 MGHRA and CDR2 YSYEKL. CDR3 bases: TGCGCCAGCAGCCCCAGCCGGCAGGAGGCCCGATTGGAAACTGAAGCTTTCTTT. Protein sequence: CASSPSRQEARLETEAFF.

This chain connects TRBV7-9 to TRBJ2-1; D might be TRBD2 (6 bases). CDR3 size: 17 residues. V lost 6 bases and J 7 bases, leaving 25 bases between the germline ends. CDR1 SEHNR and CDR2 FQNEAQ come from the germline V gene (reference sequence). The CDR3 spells CASRKGGPGVDWNEQFF. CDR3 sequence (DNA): TGTGCCAGCAGAAAGGGAGGACCGGGAGTGGATTGGAATGAGCAGTTCTTC.

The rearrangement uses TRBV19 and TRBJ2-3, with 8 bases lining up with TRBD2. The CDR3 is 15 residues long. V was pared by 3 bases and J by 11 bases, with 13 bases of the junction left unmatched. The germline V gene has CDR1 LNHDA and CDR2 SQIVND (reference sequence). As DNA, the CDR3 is TGTGCCAGTAGTATTGGGACTAGGGCTCAAGGTGGGCAGTATTTT. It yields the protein CASSIGTRAQGGQYF.